This TCR beta chain is drawn from a study of early T cells in non-severe SARS-CoV-2 infection. Each CDR3 protein gets one entry after TCRdb re-called the 5' RACE reads with MiXCR. The sample yields about 56,000 distinct CDR3 sequences, roughly a tenth seen once. This clonotype appeared many times. This CDR3 is built from 12 residues. V gave up 5 bases and J gave up 1 base, with 2 bases separating them. This sequence originates from an adult who was a healthcare worker with PCR-confirmed SARS-CoV-2 infection or an uninfected control (not recorded which). The rearrangement links TRBV12-3 or TRBV12-4 to TRBJ2-2; D gene ambiguous. The sample comprised whole blood. For the CDR3, the DNA is TGTGCCAGCAGTAAGAACACCGGGGAGCTGTTTTTT. Protein sequence: CASSKNTGELFF.